Following are 30 T cell receptor beta chains from one sample sequenced in a study of T cells expressing NK-cell markers. With the 5' RACE reads reprocessed, TCRdb shows one record per CDR3 protein and no DNA. This table holds 150,000 to 200,000 distinct CDR3 sequences. Sequenced: blood T cells: a sorted CD56 or NKG2C T cell subset, CD4+ or CD8+ T cells, or bulk PBMC T cells (not recorded which). Receptors were obtained from a man aged 18-75 years in good health.

This chain connects TRBV12-3 or TRBV12-4 to TRBJ1-2. CDR3 length: 14 residues. CDR3: CASSQTTRNYGYTF.

The rearrangement uses TRBV7-9 and TRBJ2-1; the TCRdb D gene call, TRBD1, has no DNA to confirm it. Germline lookup yields CDR1 SEHNR and CDR2 FQNEAQ (reference sequence). The CDR3 sequence is 15 residues long. The CDR3 sequence: CASSSVGGAYNEQFF.

The chain links TRBV9 to TRBJ2-5; the D gene TCRdb calls, TRBD2, cannot be checked with no DNA. Per the germline V gene, CDR1 is SGDLS and CDR2 is YYNGEE. There are 17 residues in the CDR3. The CDR3 region is CASSVATWAGTQETQYF.

V is TRBV27 and J is TRBJ1-4. The germline gives CDR1 MNHEY, CDR2 SMNVEV (reference sequence). This CDR3 region has 14 residues. This chain's CDR3 is CASSPHNSGEKLFF. The full variable domain, completed using reference TRBV27 and TRBJ1-4, is EAQVTQNPRYLITVTGKKLTVTCSQNMNHEYMSWYRQDPGLGLRQIYYSMNVEVTDKGDVPEGYKVSRKEKRNFPLILESPSPNQTSLYFCASSPHNSGEKLFFGSGTQLSVL.

The chain carries TRBV3-1 and TRBJ2-3. Germline loops: CDR1 LGHDT, CDR2 YNNKEL (reference sequence). The CDR3 contains 16 residues. The CDR3: CASSQDRAESTDTQYF.

The chain has TRBV12-5 and TRBJ2-1. The CDR3 is 14 amino acids. Germline CDR1 and CDR2: LGHNT and FRNRAP. The chain's CDR3 is CASGLTLWYNEQFF.

The rearrangement links TRBV6-1 to TRBJ1-2; TCRdb selects TRBD1, and the lack of DNA leaves this call unchecked. This CDR3 has 14 residues. CDR1 and CDR2 (germline): MNHNS, SASEGT. CDR3: CASIPGDKVSGYTF.

The V and J genes are TRBV25-1 and TRBJ1-2; with no DNA, the TCRdb D assignment of TRBD1 cannot be verified. In germline, CDR1 is MGHDK, CDR2 SYGVNS. The CDR3 loop spans 12 amino acids. The chain's CDR3 is CASLEGAAGYTF.

The chain combines TRBV12-3 or TRBV12-4 with TRBJ2-5; TCRdb designates TRBD1, a call that cannot be tested without DNA. The CDR3 has 13 residues. The CDR3 reads CASSPQNQETQYF.

This sequence joins TRBV7-9 and TRBJ2-7; checking the TCRdb D call of TRBD1 is not possible without DNA. This CDR3 is 15 amino acids long. The germline V gene has CDR1 SEHNR and CDR2 FQNEAQ (reference sequence). CDR3 sequence reads: CASSLVLDRAYEQYF.

This chain joins TRBV4-1 and TRBJ2-2; TCRdb returns TRBD1, unconfirmable since there is no DNA. The CDR3 totals 16 residues. Per germline, CDR1 MGHRA and CDR2 YSYEKL. The chain's CDR3 is CASSPLPGRHTGELFF.

The chain links TRBV28 to TRBJ2-7; without DNA, the TCRdb call of TRBD1 cannot be checked. The CDR3 covers 13 residues. CDR1 and CDR2 from the germline V gene are MDHEN and SYDVKM. CDR3 in amino acids: CASSRGQTYEQYF.

The chain's CDR3 is CASTDRGTDQPQHF. V and J are TRBV28 and TRBJ1-5; TCRdb outputs TRBD1, but without DNA this stays unchecked. This CDR3 comprises 14 residues. Germline CDR1 and CDR2: MDHEN and SYDVKM.

The chain carries TRBV19 and TRBJ2-7. This CDR3 is built from 14 residues. Germline loops: CDR1 LNHDA, CDR2 SQIVND (reference sequence). The CDR3 sequence: CASSIRARAYEQYF.

The chain employs TRBV19 and TRBJ2-7; TCRdb outputs TRBD2, but without DNA this stays unchecked. CDR3 length equals 14 residues. Germline V gene data show CDR1 as LNHDA and CDR2 as SQIVND (reference sequence). The CDR3 sequence: CASSPGTSGYEQYF.

This chain joins TRBV6-1 and TRBJ1-1; TCRdb's D gene call, TRBD1, goes unchecked for lack of DNA. Germline V gene sequence: CDR1 MNHNS, CDR2 SASEGT. The CDR3 covers 15 residues. The chain's CDR3 is CASSPRQIFNTEAFF.

The chain joins TRBV6-5 to TRBJ2-7. The CDR3 has 12 residues. CDR1 and CDR2 from the germline V gene are MNHEY and SVGAGI. The CDR3 spells CASTTKFHEQYF.

The chain uses TRBV27 and TRBJ2-7. The CDR3 loop spans 15 amino acids. Germline CDR1 is MNHEY and CDR2 is SMNVEV (reference sequence). CDR3 region: CASSLIEFQCHEQYF.

The rearrangement uses TRBV5-4 and TRBJ1-6; absent DNA, TCRdb's TRBD1 call cannot be checked. Looked up from germline, CDR1 is SGHNT and CDR2 is YYREEE (reference sequence). The CDR3 extends over 14 amino acids. CDR3 region: CASSLVGINSPLHF.

This sequence joins TRBV7-9 and TRBJ1-1. The CDR3 runs 12 residues. Germline V gene sequence: CDR1 SEHNR, CDR2 FQNEAQ (reference sequence). The CDR3 region is CASSFGNTEAFF.

The gene calls are TRBV2 and TRBJ2-2; checking the TCRdb D call of TRBD2 is not possible without DNA. This CDR3 has 17 residues. Germline lookup yields CDR1 SNHLY and CDR2 FYNNEI. CDR3: CASSSGLAGFSSGELFF.

The chain employs TRBV29-1 and TRBJ1-2; TCRdb gives TRBD1 as the D gene, but with no DNA this cannot be confirmed. The CDR3 consists of 14 residues. In germline, CDR1 is SQVTM, CDR2 ANQGSEA. CDR3 sequence reads: CSVEDQGQSYGYTF.

The chain combines TRBV12-3 or TRBV12-4 with TRBJ1-2; TCRdb picks TRBD1, but there is no DNA to check that call. The CDR3 runs to 14 residues. This CDR3 is CASSGGQTNYGYTF.

The chain couples TRBV7-2 to TRBJ2-3; TCRdb returns TRBD1, unconfirmable since there is no DNA. The CDR3 length is 16 residues. CDR1 is SGHTA and CDR2 is FQGNSA in the germline V gene. CDR3 loop: CASSLGAGAFTDTQYF.

The chain combines TRBV6-1 with TRBJ2-6. The CDR3 extends over 15 amino acids. The germline V gene has CDR1 MNHNS and CDR2 SASEGT. The CDR3: CASSPTESGANVLTF.

The chain combines TRBV5-4 with TRBJ1-6; no DNA is available, so the TRBD1 call from TCRdb remains unchecked. The CDR3 is 15 residues long. Germline CDR1 reads SGHNT; CDR2 reads YYREEE (reference sequence). CDR3 amino acids: CASSLGRDNNSPLHF.

The rearrangement uses TRBV25-1 and TRBJ2-7; TCRdb designates TRBD1, a call that cannot be tested without DNA. Germline-derived CDR1 and CDR2 are MGHDK and SYGVNS. The CDR3 has 14 residues. The CDR3 sequence: CASSETGEAYEQYF.

The CDR3 is CASNRLGTGNPQGQPQHF. The chain couples TRBV6-2 or TRBV6-3 to TRBJ1-5; the D call from TCRdb, TRBD1, cannot be confirmed without DNA. This CDR3 has 18 amino acids. CDR1 and CDR2 from the germline V gene are MNHEY and SVGEGT.

This chain joins TRBV27 and TRBJ1-2. Germline assignment: CDR1 MNHEY and CDR2 SMNVEV (reference sequence). This CDR3 comprises 13 residues. The CDR3 loop reads CASSFGSNYGYTF.

Here the CDR3 reads CASGMDRGTEAFF. The J gene is TRBJ1-1, the V gene TRBV2; TCRdb's D call of TRBD1 is untestable without DNA. The germline gives CDR1 SNHLY, CDR2 FYNNEI. The CDR3 is made up of 13 amino acids.